Sequencing of this TCR beta chain was carried out in a study of technical replicates of blood from several donors. Some clones are missing from TCRdb's copy, which holds only in-frame ones; the method was immunoSEQ multiplex PCR. In the table there are about 100,000 clones, 90% to 95% of which are singletons. V shed 3 bases and J 4 bases; nucleotides not matched to a gene: 6. This CDR3 spans 15 amino acids. Germline-derived CDR1 and CDR2 are SGHTA and FQGNSA. This TCR derives from a human donor in good health. The V gene is TRBV7-2, the J gene TRBJ2-1; 7 bases are shared with TRBD2. The sequenced sample consisted of T cells isolated from PBMCs. The CDR3 coding sequence is TGTGCCAGCAGCTTTACCAGCGGGGAGTACAATGAGCAGTTCTTC. It codes for CASSFTSGEYNEQFF.